This T cell receptor (beta chain) was recorded in a study of cytomegalovirus exposure and HLA in healthy donors. Study-level points and caveats: Later analysis identified a missense DCLRE1C variant that was linked to TCR beta V- and J-gene trimming.

This clone was seen repeatedly, ten times or more. Its target is unknown. PCR was performed using 60 Vbeta and 13 Jbeta primers. TCRdb keeps only in-frame clones here, not all; method: immunoSEQ multiplex PCR. This table has roughly 100,000 clones, 75% to 85% appearing once. Trimming removed 5 bases from V and 8 bases from J; junction bases left unmatched: 16. Germline loops: CDR1 LNHDA, CDR2 SQIVND (reference sequence). The CDR3 spans 16 residues. The TCR comes from a man younger than 35 in good health and CMV-seronegative. The sample consisted of PBMCs. V gene TRBV19 combines with J gene TRBJ1-2; 8 bases are a match to TRBD1. CDR3 sequence (DNA): TGTGCCAGTAGTCTCGCGCGGGGCAGGGGGCGTATAGGCTACACCTTC. Amino acids: CASSLARGRGRIGYTF.